This TCR beta chain was captured in a study of T cell changes during pregnancy in multiple sclerosis. Generated by immunoSEQ multiplex PCR, the TCRdb table keeps only in-frame clones and is missing some. The profile shows fewer than 110,000 clones, around 92% of them singletons. Germline V gene data show CDR1 as LGHNA and CDR2 as YNFKEQ. V was shortened by 5 bases and J by 5 bases, with 22 bases between the two germline ends. CDR3 length: 16 amino acids. The rearrangement uses TRBV4-2 and TRBJ2-7; D is perhaps TRBD2 (6 bases). The sample was peripheral blood, taken in the third trimester of pregnancy. The source of this sequence is a female donor in good health, enrolled as a control in a pregnancy study. The CDR3 region is CASSVTGGTLADEQYF. The CDR3 DNA reads TGTGCCAGCAGCGTAACCGGGGGTACCCTCGCCGACGAGCAGTACTTC.